This TCR beta chain was sequenced for a study of OX40 agonist ivuxolimab in advanced cancers. Some background on the complete study: The costimulatory receptor OX40 (CD134) was targeted by ivuxolimab, a fully human IgG2 agonistic monoclonal antibody. Peripheral TCRbeta sequencing aimed to test whether ivuxolimab altered TCR sequence diversity and caused clonal T-cell expansion. Intravenous ivuxolimab was administered to patients every 2 weeks at six dose levels: 0.01, 0.1, 0.3, 1.5, 3 and 10 mg/kg. Prior anti-PD-1, anti-PD-L1 or anti-CTLA-4 therapy was permitted, and checkpoint inhibitors had been received by roughly two fifths of dose-escalation patients. Three dose-escalation patients achieved partial responses, one with hepatocellular carcinoma and two with cutaneous melanoma. The paper reports the monotherapy dose-escalation portion (N of about 54 patients) of the phase I ivuxolimab trial. The dose-escalation cohort was about 83% male with a mean age of approximately 60 years, ranging from about 20 to 85. Of the roughly 53 patients in dose escalation, about 20 had hepatocellular carcinoma, around 15 had melanoma, 9 had renal cell carcinoma and 9 had head and neck cancer. Results the study describes overall, beyond this receptor: After ivuxolimab, more expanded clones were found on average in CD8+ T cells than in CD4+ T cells. Low levels of normalized T-cell clonal expansion were also seen in some patients who did not respond. In partial responders in the 0.1-3.0 mg/kg groups, normalized peripheral clonal expansion was found to be among the lowest, especially among CD8+ T cells. The antigen specificity of the peripheral T cells that underwent clonal expansion was not determined. At doses of 0.1 to 3.0 mg/kg, clonal expansion of both CD4+ and CD8+ T cells in blood was seen between baseline and week 6.

CDR1 and CDR2 are read off the germline V gene (reference sequence) as WNHNN and SYGVQD. From the cysteine through the phenylalanine, the CDR3 covers 16 amino acids. The only DNA kept is the CDR3, 48 bases in frame from the first base. V drops 2 bases and J drops 8 bases, leaving 16 bases in between. Patients with autoimmune disease history or receiving systemic immunosuppression were excluded from the trial. Peripheral blood for TCR sequencing was collected from all dose cohorts at baseline, on cycle 4 day 1, and on cycle 7 day 1. Samples were obtained from an open-label, multicenter, first-in-human phase I dose-escalation trial of ivuxolimab. Adults with locally advanced or metastatic melanoma, renal cell carcinoma, hepatocellular carcinoma or head and neck squamous cell carcinoma were enrolled in the trial. Before TCR sequencing, CD4+ and CD8+ T cells were separately sorted from peripheral blood.

Genomic DNA was extracted from sorted cells for sequencing of the TCRbeta CDR3 region. The immunoSEQ Assay was used for sequencing of TCRbeta CDR3 regions. In TCRdb, the immuneACCESS table is reduced to in-frame sequences with V and J assigned. These tables do not hold every clone; where another copy was compared, an unresolved V gene accounts for under half, and the others remain unexplained. This sample is represented by 60,000 to 75,000 clones; approximately 90% of them were singletons. The ten most abundant clones make up about 1% of the sample. This clone was seen a single time. Its recognized antigen is unknown. No per-base quality is available; no much larger clone lies one base away.

The sequencing used CD4+ or CD8+ T cells sorted from blood, collected in a trial of the OX40 agonist ivuxolimab. The sequence links TRBV10-1 to TRBJ1-6; D gene: possibly TRBD1, on 5 matching bases. The TCR originated in an adult with an advanced solid tumor such as melanoma, head and neck, liver or kidney cancer. The DNA sequence is given as TGCGCCAGCAGTGAGAAGGGGCCCGCCCGGTATTCACCCCTCCACTTT. Translated, it reads CASSEKGPARYSPLHF.